This T cell receptor (beta chain) stems from a study of T-cell reconstitution after alpha-beta-depleted transplantation in children. This clonotype was detected once. Its antigen is as yet unknown. TCRbeta library preparation incorporated unique molecular identifiers. TCRdb fed the PCR reads into MiXCR, producing one record per CDR3 protein. This sample yields 440,000 or so distinct CDR3 sequences, of which 43% are seen a single time; roughly 27% belongs to the top ten. General study findings and limits: After transplant, high TCRbeta diversity at day 60 in some patients arose from surviving recipient T cells and thymic progenitors.

The material was PBMCs, obtained before TCRalphabeta/CD19-depleted stem cell transplant. This sequence originates from a girl aged 2 to 9 with aplastic anemia, due to receive a stem cell transplant.

Here the CDR3 DNA reads TGTGCCAGCAGGCGATCTAGCGGGAGGACAGAGACCCAGTACTTC. Protein: CASRRSSGRTETQYF. The rearrangement joins TRBV6-1 to TRBJ2-5; 11 bases fit TRBD2. The CDR3 runs to 15 residues. In germline, CDR1 is MNHNS, CDR2 SASEGT. The V gene end was trimmed by 6 bases and the J gene end by 4 bases; junction bases not matched to a gene: 7.